This entry is about one T cell receptor beta chain. In the authors' methods: Counts of nucleated cells, estimated from reference gene primer amplification, were obtained. Produced via immunoSEQ multiplex PCR; TCRdb's table is partial and in-frame only. V and J calls and clone size are given by that table; D and trimming were obtained from the DNA. The sample holds 150,000 to 200,000 clones, around 83% seen once. The data are from a study of blood T cell repertoires in COVID-19. Study information: Some COVID-19 samples were acute and others convalescent; all came from the United States, Italy and Spain. Sources were T cells, B-cell-depleted T cells, or PBMCs; the material itself was cDNA or gDNA.

From germline, CDR1 is SQVTM and CDR2 ANQGSEA. The CDR3 consists of 13 residues. V shed 6 bases and J 3 bases; nucleotides not matched to a gene: 7. This chain connects TRBV29-1 to TRBJ1-1, with 7 bases identical to TRBD1. The sequencing sample was made of peripheral blood. This receptor was taken from a woman of 80 years or more in a cohort sampled during active or convalescent COVID-19. CDR3 residues: CSVAGTAYTEAFF. The CDR3 nucleotides read TGCAGCGTGGCAGGGACAGCCTACACTGAAGCTTTCTTT.